This T cell receptor (beta chain) is drawn from a study of OX40 agonist ivuxolimab in advanced cancers. About the study: Partial responses, seen in three patients, involved one hepatocellular carcinoma and two cutaneous melanomas. The study's findings and limits: On average, a greater number of expanded clones characterised CD8+ T cells relative to CD4+.

As for this clone: The antigen is unknown.

Repertoires were generated with immunoSEQ multiplex PCR, while TCRdb's copy carries only in-frame clones and drops some. The sample carries 60,000 to 65,000 clones, roughly 90% recorded once. This receptor was taken from an adult with an advanced solid tumor such as melanoma, head and neck, liver or kidney cancer. This sample comprised CD4+ or CD8+ T cells sorted from blood, obtained in a trial of the OX40 agonist ivuxolimab.

CDR3: CVTSGGHSYNEQFF. CDR3 in DNA: TGCGTAACTAGCGGGGGGCATTCCTACAATGAGCAGTTCTTC. The chain carries TRBV29-1 and TRBJ2-1; TRBD2 matches 12 bases. The CDR3 spans 14 residues. Per the germline V gene, CDR1 is SQVTM and CDR2 is ANQGSEA.